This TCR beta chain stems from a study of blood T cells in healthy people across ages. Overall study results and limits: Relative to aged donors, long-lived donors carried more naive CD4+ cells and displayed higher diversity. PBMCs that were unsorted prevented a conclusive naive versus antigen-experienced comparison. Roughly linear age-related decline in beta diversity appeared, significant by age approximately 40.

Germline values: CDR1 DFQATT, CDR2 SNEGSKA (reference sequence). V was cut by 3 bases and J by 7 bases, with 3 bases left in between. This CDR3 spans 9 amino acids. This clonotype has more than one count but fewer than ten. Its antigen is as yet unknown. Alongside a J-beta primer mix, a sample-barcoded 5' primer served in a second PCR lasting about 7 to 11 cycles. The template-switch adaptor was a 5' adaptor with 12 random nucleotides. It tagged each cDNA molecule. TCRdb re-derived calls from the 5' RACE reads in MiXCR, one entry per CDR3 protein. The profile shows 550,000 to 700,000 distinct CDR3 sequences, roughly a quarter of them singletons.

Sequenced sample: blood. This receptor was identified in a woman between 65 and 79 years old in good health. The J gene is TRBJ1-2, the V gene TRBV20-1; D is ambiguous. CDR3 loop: CSASSGYTF. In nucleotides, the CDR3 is TGCAGTGCTAGTTCTGGCTACACCTTC.